This record covers a single T cell receptor beta chain. The germline V gene has CDR1 SGHRS and CDR2 YFSETQ. CDR3 length: 16 residues. V lost 0 bases and J 6 bases, leaving 19 bases between the germline ends. It was version v3.0 of the immunoSEQ assay that was run at survey level. Clones were sequenced by immunoSEQ multiplex PCR, and TCRdb holds only the in-frame ones, with some missing. In the table there are under 25,000 clones, approximately 91% of which are singletons. The data belong to a study of long-term antiretroviral therapy in people with HIV. Sequencing was performed on unsorted PBMCs, taken 0.6 years after starting antiretroviral therapy. This TCR was recovered from a man in his sixties with HIV. The genes are TRBV5-1 and TRBJ2-7; no firm D call. CDR3 DNA: TGCGCCAGCAGCTTGGCCCCCGGCGCCGCGGTCGGCGAGCAGTACTTC. This sequence encodes CASSLAPGAAVGEQYF.